This TCR beta chain is from a study of T cell responses to AZD1222 COVID-19 vaccine. Only a few counts were recorded for this clone. Its target is not known. Study-level results: Breadth and depth of Spike-specific TCRs rose after two AZD1222 doses. CD4 TCRs covered the whole spike, strongest at regions 160-218 and 743-854. Clonal diversity was possibly underestimated, and white British individuals and females predominated among donors. Per reports, nearly half of all spike-specific TCRs target regions that are unmutated in variants.

Data came from immunoSEQ multiplex PCR; TCRdb stores just in-frame clones and leaves some out. The sample consists of more than 95,000 clones, roughly nine tenths of them appearing once. The sample was peripheral blood, taken 28 days after the second dose of the MenACWY control vaccine. This TCR came from an adult who received the MenACWY meningococcal vaccine as a control.

CDR3 in DNA: TGTGCCAGCAGTCCTAACAGGGGAGATAGCAATCAGCCCCAGCATTTT. Its translation: CASSPNRGDSNQPQHF. The chain links TRBV27 to TRBJ1-5; 7 bases map to TRBD1. Germline loops: CDR1 MNHEY, CDR2 SMNVEV (reference sequence). V lost 5 bases, J lost 0 bases, and 7 bases stayed unmatched. This CDR3 spans 16 amino acids.